Sequencing of this T cell receptor beta chain was carried out in a study of T cell changes during pregnancy in multiple sclerosis. Here immunoSEQ multiplex PCR was the method, and the copy in TCRdb shows in-frame clones only, minus some. The sample consists of 40,000 or so clones, approximately 94% of them appearing once. The CDR3 runs to 11 residues. V lost 0 bases and J lost 6, with 2 bases in between. CDR1 SGHKS and CDR2 YYEKEE come from the germline V gene (reference sequence). This sequence joins TRBV5-5 and TRBJ2-3; no clear D. The source material was CD4+ T cells from peripheral blood mononuclear cells, sampled in the third trimester of pregnancy. The receptor's source is a female donor with multiple sclerosis, enrolled in a pregnancy study. CDR3 residues: CASSLADTQYF. The CDR3 DNA sequence: TGTGCCAGCAGCTTGGCGGATACGCAGTATTTT. The variable domain in full, with the rest retrieved from reference TRBV5-5 and TRBJ2-3, is DAGVTQSPTHLIKTRGQQVTLRCSPISGHKSVSWYQQVLGQGPQFIFQYYEKEERGRGNFPDRFSARQFPNYSSELNVNALLLGDSALYLCASSLADTQYFGPGTRLTVL.